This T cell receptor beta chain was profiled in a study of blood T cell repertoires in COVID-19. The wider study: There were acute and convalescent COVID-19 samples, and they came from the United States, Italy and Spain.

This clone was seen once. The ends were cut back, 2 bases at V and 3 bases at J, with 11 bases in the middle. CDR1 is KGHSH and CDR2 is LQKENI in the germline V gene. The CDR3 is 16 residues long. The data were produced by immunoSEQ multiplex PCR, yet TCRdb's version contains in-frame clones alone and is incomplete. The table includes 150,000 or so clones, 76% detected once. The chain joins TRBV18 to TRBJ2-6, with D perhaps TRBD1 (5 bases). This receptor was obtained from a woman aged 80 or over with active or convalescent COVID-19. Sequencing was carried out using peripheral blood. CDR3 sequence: CASSPVQGSGANVLTF. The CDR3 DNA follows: TGTGCCAGCTCACCAGTGCAGGGTAGTGGGGCCAACGTCCTGACTTTC.